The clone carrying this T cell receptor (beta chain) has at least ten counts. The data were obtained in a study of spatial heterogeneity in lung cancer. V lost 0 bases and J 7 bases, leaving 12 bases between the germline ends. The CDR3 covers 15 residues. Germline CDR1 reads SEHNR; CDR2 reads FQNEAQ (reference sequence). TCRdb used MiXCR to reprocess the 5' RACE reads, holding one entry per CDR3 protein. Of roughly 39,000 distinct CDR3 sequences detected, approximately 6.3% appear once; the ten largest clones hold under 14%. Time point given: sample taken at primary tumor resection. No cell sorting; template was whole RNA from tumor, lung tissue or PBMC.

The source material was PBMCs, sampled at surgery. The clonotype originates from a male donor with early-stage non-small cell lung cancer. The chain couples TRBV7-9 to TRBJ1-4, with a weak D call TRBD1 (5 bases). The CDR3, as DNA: TGTGCCAGCAGCTTAGCTCAGGGTATAAGTGAAAAACTGTTTTTT. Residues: CASSLAQGISEKLFF.